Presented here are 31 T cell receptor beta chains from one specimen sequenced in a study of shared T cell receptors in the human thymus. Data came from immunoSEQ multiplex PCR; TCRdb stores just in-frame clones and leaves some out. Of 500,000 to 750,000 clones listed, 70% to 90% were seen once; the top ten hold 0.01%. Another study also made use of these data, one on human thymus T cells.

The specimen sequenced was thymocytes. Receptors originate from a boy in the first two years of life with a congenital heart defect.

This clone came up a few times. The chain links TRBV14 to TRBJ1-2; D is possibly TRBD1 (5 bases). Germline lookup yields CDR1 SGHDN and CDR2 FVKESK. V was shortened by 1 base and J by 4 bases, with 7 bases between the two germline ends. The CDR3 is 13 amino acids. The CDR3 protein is CASSQGGPYGYTF. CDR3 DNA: TGTGCCAGCAGCCAAGGGGGCCCCTATGGCTACACCTTC.

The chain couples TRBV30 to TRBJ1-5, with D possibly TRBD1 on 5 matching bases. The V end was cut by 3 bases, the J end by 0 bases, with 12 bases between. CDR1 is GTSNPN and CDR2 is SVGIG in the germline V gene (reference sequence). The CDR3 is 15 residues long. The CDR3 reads CAWSGGRDSNQPQHF. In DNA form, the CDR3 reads TGTGCCTGGAGCGGGGGGAGGGATAGCAATCAGCCCCAGCATTTT.

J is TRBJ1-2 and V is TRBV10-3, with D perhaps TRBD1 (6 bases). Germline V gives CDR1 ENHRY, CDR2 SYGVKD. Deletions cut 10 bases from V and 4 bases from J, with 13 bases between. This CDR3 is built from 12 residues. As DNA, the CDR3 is TGTGCCAGCTCCGACAGGAGCTATGGCTACACCTTC. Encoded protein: CASSDRSYGYTF.

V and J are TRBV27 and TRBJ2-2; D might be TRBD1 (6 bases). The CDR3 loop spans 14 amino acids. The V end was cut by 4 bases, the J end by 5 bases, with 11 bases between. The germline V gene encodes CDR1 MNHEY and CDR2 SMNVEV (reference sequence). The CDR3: CASSSRTATGELFF. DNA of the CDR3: TGTGCCAGCAGTTCGCGGACAGCGACCGGGGAGCTGTTTTTT.

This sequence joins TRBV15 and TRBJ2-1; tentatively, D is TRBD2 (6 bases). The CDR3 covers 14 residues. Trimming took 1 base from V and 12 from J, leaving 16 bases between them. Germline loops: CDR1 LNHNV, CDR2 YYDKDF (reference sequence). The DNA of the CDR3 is TGTGCCACCAGCAGAGTGACCTTACCGGGGGTGCAGTTCTTC. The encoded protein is CATSRVTLPGVQFF.

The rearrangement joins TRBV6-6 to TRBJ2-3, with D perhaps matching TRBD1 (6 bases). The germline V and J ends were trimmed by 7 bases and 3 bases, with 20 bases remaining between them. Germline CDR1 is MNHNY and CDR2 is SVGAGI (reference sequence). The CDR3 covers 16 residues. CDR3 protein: CASKGTQKNLTDTQYF. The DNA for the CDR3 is TGTGCCAGCAAAGGGACACAAAAAAACCTTACAGATACGCAGTATTTT.

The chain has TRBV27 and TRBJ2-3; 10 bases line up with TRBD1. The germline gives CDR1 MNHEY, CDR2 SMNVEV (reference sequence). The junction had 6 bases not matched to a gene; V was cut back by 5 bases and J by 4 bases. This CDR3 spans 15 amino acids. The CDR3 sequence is CASSILTGGADTQYF. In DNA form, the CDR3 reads TGTGCCAGCAGTATTCTGACAGGGGGCGCAGATACGCAGTATTTT.

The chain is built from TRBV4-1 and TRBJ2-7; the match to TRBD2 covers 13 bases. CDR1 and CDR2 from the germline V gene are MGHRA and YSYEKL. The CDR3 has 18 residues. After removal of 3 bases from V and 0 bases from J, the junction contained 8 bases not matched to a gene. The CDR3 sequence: CASSQATSGRPSSYEQYF. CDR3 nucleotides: TGCGCCAGCAGCCAGGCGACTAGCGGGAGGCCTAGCTCCTACGAGCAGTACTTC.

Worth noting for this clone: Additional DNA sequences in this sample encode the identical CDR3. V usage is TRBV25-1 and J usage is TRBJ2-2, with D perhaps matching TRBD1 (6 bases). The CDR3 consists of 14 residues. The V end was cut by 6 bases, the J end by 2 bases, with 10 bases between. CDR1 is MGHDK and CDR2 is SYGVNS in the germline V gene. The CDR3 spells CASSEQGNTGELFF. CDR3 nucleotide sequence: TGTGCCAGCAGCGAACAGGGAAACACCGGGGAGCTGTTTTTT.

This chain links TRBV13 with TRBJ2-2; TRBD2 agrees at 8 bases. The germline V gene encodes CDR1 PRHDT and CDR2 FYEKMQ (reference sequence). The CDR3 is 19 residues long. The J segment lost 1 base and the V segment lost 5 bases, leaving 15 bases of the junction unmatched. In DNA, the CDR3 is TGTGCCAGCAGCCCGGCGGAGACTAGCGACTTTGAGAACACCGGGGAGCTGTTTTTT. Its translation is CASSPAETSDFENTGELFF.

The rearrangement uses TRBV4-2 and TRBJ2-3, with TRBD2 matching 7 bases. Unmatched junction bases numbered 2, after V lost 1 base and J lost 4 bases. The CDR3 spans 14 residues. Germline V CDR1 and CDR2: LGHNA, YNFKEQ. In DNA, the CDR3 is TGTGCCAGCAGCCAAGCGGGAGGCGCAGATACGCAGTATTTT. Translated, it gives CASSQAGGADTQYF.

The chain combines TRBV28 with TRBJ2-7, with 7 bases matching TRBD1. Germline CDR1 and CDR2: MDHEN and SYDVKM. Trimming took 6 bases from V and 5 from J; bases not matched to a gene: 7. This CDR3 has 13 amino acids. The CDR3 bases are TGTGCCAGCAGCCAGACAGGGCTCAACGAGCAGTACTTC. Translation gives CASSQTGLNEQYF.

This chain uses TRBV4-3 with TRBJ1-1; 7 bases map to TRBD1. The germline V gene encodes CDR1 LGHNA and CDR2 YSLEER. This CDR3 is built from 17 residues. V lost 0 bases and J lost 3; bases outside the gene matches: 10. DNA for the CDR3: TGCGCCAGCAGCCAAGATCGAGGGCAGGGGGGAGACACTGAAGCTTTCTTT. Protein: CASSQDRGQGGDTEAFF.

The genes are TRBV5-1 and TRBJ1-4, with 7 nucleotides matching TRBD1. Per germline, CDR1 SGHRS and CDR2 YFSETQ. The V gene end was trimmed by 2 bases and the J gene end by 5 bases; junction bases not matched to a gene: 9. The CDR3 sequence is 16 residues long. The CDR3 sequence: CASSFDPTGENEKLFF. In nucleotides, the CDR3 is TGCGCCAGCAGCTTCGACCCCACAGGGGAAAATGAAAAACTGTTTTTT.

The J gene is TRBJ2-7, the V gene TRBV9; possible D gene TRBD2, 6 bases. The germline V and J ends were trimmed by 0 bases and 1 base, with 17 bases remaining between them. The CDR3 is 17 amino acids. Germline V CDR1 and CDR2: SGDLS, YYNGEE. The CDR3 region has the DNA TGTGCCAGCAGCGTAGCGGCTAGCGATTTTAAATCCTACGAGCAGTACTTC. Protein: CASSVAASDFKSYEQYF.

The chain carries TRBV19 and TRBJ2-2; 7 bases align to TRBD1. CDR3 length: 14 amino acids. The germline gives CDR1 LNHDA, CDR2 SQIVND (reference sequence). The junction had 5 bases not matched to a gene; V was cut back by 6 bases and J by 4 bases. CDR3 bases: TGTGCCAGTAGGACCACAGGGGCCACCGGGGAGCTGTTTTTT. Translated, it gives CASRTTGATGELFF.

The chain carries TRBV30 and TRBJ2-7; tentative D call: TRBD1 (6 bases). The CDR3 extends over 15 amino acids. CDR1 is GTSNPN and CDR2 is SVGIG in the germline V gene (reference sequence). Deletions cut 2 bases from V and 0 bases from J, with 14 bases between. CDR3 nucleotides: TGTGCCTGGAGTACATCCCAGGGGAACTCCTACGAGCAGTACTTC. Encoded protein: CAWSTSQGNSYEQYF.

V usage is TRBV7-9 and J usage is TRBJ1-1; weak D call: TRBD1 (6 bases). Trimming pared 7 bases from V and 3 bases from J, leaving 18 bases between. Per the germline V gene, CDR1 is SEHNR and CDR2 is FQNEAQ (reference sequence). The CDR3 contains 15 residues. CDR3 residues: CASTIRGQNDTEAFF. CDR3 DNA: TGTGCCAGCACCATTAGGGGACAAAATGACACTGAAGCTTTCTTT.

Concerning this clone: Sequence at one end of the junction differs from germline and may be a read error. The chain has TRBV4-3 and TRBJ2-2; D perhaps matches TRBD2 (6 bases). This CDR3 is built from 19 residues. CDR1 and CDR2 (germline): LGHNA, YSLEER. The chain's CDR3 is CTSSQDRRDASGNTRELFF. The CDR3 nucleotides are TGCACCAGCAGCCAAGATAGGCGGGACGCCTCAGGAAACACCAGGGAGCTGTTTTTT.

In nucleotides, the CDR3 is TGTGCCAGCAGCCAAGAACTAGCGGGATCGGGCTACGAGCAGTACTTC. Amino acid sequence: CASSQELAGSGYEQYF. The chain is built from TRBV4-2 and TRBJ2-7; TRBD2 agrees at 10 bases. The germline gives CDR1 LGHNA, CDR2 YNFKEQ. The CDR3 runs to 16 residues. The V and J ends lost 0 bases and 3 bases, in that order; junction bases with no gene match: 5.

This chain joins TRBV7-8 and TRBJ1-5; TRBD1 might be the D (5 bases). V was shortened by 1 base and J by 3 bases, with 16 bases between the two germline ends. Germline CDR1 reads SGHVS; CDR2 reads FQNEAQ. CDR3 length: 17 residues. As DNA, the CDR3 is TGTGCCAGCAGCTTAGGGGGCGGGAGGTCCGCCAATCAGCCCCAGCATTTT. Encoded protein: CASSLGGGRSANQPQHF.

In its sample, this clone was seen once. CDR3 sequence: CASSSQSGSSYEQYF. The CDR3 DNA reads as TGCGCCAGCAGCTCCCAAAGCGGGAGCAGTTACGAGCAGTACTTC. The rearrangement uses TRBV5-1 and TRBJ2-7; the match to TRBD2 covers 8 bases. Germline V gene data show CDR1 as SGHRS and CDR2 as YFSETQ. The CDR3 spans 15 residues. The V and J ends lost 3 bases and 4 bases, in that order; junction bases with no gene match: 9. Drawing the rest from reference TRBV5-1 and TRBJ2-7, the complete variable domain is KAGVTQTPRYLIKTRGQQVTLSCSPISGHRSVSWYQQTPGQGLQFLFEYFSETQRNKGNFPGRFSGRQFSNSRSEMNVSTLELGDSALYLCASSSQSGSSYEQYFGPGTRLTVT.

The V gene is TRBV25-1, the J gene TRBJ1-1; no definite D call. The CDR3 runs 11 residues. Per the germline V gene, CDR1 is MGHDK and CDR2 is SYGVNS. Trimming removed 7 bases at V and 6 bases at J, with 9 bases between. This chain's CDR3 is CASMRGPEAFF. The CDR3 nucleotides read TGTGCCAGCATGCGAGGCCCTGAAGCTTTCTTT.

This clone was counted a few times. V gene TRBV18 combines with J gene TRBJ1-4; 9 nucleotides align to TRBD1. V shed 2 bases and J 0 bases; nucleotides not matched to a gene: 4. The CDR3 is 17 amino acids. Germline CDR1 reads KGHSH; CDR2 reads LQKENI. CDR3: CASSPGTGSTTNEKLFF. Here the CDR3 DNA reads TGTGCCAGCTCACCAGGGACAGGGAGCACAACTAATGAAAAACTGTTTTTT.

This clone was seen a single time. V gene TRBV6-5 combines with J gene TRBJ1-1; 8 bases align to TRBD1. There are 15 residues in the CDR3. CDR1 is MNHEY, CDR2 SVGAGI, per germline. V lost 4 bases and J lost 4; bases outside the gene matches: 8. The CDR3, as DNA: TGTGCCAGCAGTTGCCGAACAGGGGGGACCACTGAAGCTTTCTTT. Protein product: CASSCRTGGTTEAFF.

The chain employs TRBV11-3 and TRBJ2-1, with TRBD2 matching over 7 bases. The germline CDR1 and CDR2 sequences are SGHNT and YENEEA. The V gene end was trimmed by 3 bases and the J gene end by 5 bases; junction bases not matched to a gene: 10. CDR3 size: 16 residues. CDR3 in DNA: TGTGCCAGCAGCTTGGAGGGAGGGCCCTTAAACAATGAGCAGTTCTTC. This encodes CASSLEGGPLNNEQFF. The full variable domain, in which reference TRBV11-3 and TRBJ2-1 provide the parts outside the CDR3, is EAGVVQSPRYKIIEKKQPVAFWCNPISGHNTLYWYLQNLGQGPELLIRYENEEAVDDSQLPKDRFSAERLKGVDSTLKIQPAELGDSAVYLCASSLEGGPLNNEQFFGPGTRLTVL.

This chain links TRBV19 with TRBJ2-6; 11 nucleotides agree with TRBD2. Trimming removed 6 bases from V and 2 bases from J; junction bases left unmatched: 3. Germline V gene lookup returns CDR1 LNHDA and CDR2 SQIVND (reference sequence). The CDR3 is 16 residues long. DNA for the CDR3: TGTGCCAGTAGCATGGGACTAGCGGCTGGGGCCAACGTCCTGACTTTC. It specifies CASSMGLAAGANVLTF.

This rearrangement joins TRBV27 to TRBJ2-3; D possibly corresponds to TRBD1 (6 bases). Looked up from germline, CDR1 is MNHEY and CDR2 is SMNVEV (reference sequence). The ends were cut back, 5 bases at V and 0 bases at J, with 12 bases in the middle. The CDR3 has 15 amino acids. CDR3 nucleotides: TGTGCCAGCAGTCCAGGGGTTACTAGCACAGATACGCAGTATTTT. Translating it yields CASSPGVTSTDTQYF.

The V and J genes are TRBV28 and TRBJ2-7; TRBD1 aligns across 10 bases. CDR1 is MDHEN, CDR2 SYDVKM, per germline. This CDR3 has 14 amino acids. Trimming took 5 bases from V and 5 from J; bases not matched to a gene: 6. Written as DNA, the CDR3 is TGTGCCAGCAGTCGCCGGGACAGGGGAAACGAGCAGTACTTC. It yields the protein CASSRRDRGNEQYF. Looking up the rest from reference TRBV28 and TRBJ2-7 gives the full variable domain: DVKVTQSSRYLVKRTGEKVFLECVQDMDHENMFWYRQDPGLGLRLIYFSYDVKMKEKGDIPEGYSVSREKKERFSLILESASTNQTSMYLCASSRRDRGNEQYFGPGTRLTVT.

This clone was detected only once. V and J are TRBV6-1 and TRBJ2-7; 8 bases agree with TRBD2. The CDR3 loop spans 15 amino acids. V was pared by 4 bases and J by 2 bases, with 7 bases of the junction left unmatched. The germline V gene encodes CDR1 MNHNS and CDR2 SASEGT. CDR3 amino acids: CASSAWREATYEQYF. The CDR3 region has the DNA TGTGCCAGCAGTGCTTGGCGGGAGGCTACCTACGAGCAGTACTTC.

The CDR3 loop is CASSQDPREKHTGELFF. The DNA for the CDR3 is TGCGCCAGCAGCCAAGATCCGCGGGAGAAACACACCGGGGAGCTGTTTTTT. This chain connects TRBV4-1 to TRBJ2-2; TRBD2 aligns across 7 bases. The germline V gene encodes CDR1 MGHRA and CDR2 YSYEKL. V dropped 0 bases and J dropped 3; count of bases not matched to a gene: 7. CDR3 length: 17 amino acids.